This TCR beta chain was identified during a study of blood T cell repertoires in COVID-19. TCRdb's table, derived via immunoSEQ multiplex PCR, lists solely in-frame clones and lacks some. The sample includes roughly 100,000 clones, roughly 76% of them seen just once. The receptor's source is a man aged 80 or over with COVID-19, enrolled during active disease. The sample consisted of peripheral blood.

CDR3 in DNA: TGTGCCAGCAGCCTGGGAGGGACATCCTATGGCTACACCTTC. This codes for CASSLGGTSYGYTF. The chain has TRBV5-6 and TRBJ1-2, with D possibly matching TRBD1 (6 bases). The CDR3 runs 14 residues. Germline V gives CDR1 SGHDT, CDR2 YYEEEE. The ends were cut back, 4 bases at V and 4 bases at J, with 14 bases in the middle. Together with reference TRBV5-6 and TRBJ1-2, the CDR3 gives the full variable domain: DAGVTQSPTHLIKTRGQQVTLRCSPKSGHDTVSWYQQALGQGPQFIFQYYEEEERQRGNFPDRFSGHQFPNYSSELNVNALLLGDSALYLCASSLGGTSYGYTFGSGTRLTVV.